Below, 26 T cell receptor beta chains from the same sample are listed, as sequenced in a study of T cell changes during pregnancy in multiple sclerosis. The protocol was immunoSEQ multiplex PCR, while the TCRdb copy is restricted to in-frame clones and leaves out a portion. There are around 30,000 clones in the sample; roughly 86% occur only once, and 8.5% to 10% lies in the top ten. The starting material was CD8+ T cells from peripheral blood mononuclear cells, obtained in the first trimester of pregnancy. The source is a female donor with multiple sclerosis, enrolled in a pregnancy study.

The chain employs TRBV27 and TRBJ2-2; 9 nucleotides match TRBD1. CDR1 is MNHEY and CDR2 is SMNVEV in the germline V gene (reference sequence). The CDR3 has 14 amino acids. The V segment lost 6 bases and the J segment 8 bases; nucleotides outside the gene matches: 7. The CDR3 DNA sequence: TGTGCCAGCAGCCGCGGACAGGGGACTGGGGAGCTGTTTTTT. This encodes CASSRGQGTGELFF.

CDR3 region: CASSIATGVNSPLHF. CDR3 bases: TGTGCCAGTAGTATAGCGACAGGGGTTAATTCACCCCTCCACTTT. V usage is TRBV19 and J usage is TRBJ1-6, with 8 bases lining up with TRBD1. The CDR3 sequence is 15 residues long. V lost 1 base, J lost 6 bases, and 2 bases stayed unmatched. Germline V CDR1 and CDR2: LNHDA, SQIVND (reference sequence).

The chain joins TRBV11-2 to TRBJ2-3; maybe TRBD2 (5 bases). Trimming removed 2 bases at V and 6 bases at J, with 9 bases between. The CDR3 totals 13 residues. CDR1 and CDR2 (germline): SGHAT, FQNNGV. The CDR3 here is CASSLRRADTQYF. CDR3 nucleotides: TGTGCCAGCAGCTTACGGCGGGCGGATACGCAGTATTTT. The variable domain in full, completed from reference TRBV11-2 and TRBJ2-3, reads EAGVAQSPRYKIIEKRQSVAFWCNPISGHATLYWYQQILGQGPKLLIQFQNNGVVDDSQLPKDRFSAERLKGVDSTLKIQPAKLEDSAVYLCASSLRRADTQYFGPGTRLTVL.

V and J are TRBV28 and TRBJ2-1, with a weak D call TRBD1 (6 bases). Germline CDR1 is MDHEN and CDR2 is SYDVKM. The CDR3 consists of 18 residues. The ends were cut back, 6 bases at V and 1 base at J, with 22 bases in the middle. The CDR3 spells CASSSDYNRETSYNEQFF. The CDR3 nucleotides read TGTGCCAGCAGCTCAGATTATAACAGGGAAACATCCTACAATGAGCAGTTCTTC.

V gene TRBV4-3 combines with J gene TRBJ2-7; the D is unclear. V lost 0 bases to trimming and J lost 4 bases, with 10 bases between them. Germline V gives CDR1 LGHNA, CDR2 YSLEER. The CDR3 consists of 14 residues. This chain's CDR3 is CASSQDRVGYEQYF. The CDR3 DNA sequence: TGCGCCAGCAGCCAAGATCGAGTCGGGTACGAGCAGTACTTC.

DNA for the CDR3: TGTGCCTGGAGTCCACTGGGACAGGATAATTCACCCCTCCACTTT. It specifies CAWSPLGQDNSPLHF. The chain joins TRBV30 to TRBJ1-6; 8 positions match TRBD1. Germline V CDR1 and CDR2: GTSNPN, SVGIG (reference sequence). V gave up 2 bases and J gave up 5 bases; unmatched junction bases: 5. The CDR3 sequence is 15 residues long.

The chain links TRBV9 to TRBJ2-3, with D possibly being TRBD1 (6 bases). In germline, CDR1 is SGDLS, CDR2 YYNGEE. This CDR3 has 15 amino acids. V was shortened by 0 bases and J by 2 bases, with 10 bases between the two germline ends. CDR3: CASSVGGGNTDTQYF. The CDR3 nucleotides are TGTGCCAGCAGCGTAGGAGGGGGTAACACAGATACGCAGTATTTT.

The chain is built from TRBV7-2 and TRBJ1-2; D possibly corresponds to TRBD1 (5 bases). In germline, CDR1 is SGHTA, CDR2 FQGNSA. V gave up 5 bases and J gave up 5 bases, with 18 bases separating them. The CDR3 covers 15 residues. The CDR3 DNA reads TGTGCCAGCAGCGGGGAAGGGAGCGGGGGGTATGGCTACACCTTC. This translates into CASSGEGSGGYGYTF. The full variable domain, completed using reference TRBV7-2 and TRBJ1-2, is GAGVSQSPSNKVTEKGKDVELRCDPISGHTALYWYRQSLGQGLEFLIYFQGNSAPDKSGLPSDRFSAERTGGSVSTLTIQRTQQEDSAVYLCASSGEGSGGYGYTFGSGTRLTVV.

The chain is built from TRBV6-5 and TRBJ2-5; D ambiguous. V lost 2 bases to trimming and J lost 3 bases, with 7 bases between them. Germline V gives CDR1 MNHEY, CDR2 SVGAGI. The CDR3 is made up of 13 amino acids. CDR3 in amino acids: CASSYGGKETQYF. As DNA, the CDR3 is TGTGCCAGCAGTTACGGCGGCAAAGAGACCCAGTACTTC.

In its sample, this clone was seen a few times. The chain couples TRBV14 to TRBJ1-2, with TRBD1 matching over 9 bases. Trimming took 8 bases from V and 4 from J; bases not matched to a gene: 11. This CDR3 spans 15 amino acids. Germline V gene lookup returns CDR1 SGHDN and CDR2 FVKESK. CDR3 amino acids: CASAPGQGPLYGYTF. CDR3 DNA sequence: TGTGCCAGCGCACCGGGACAGGGACCCCTCTATGGCTACACCTTC.

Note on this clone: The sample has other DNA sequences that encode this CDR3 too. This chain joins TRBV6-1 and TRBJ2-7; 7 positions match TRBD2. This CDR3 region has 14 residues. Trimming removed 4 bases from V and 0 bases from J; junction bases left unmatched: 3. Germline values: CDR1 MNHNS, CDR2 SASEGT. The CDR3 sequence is CASSGRGSSYEQYF. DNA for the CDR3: TGTGCCAGCAGTGGGCGGGGGAGCTCCTACGAGCAGTACTTC.

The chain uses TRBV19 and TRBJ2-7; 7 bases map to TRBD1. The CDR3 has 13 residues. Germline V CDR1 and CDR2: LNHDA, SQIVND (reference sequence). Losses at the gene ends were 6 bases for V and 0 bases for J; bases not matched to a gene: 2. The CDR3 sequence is CASRGGVSYEQYF. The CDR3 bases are TGTGCCAGTAGAGGGGGCGTCTCCTACGAGCAGTACTTC.

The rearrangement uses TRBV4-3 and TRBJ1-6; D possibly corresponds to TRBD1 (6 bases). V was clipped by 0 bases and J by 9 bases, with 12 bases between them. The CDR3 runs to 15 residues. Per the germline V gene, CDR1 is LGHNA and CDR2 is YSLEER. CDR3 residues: CASSQDRGGASPLHF. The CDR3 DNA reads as TGCGCCAGCAGCCAAGATCGGGGGGGGGCTTCACCCCTCCACTTT.

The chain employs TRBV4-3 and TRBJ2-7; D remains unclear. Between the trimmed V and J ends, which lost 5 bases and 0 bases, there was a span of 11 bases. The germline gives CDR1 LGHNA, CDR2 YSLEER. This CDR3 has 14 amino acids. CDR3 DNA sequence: TGCGCCAGCAGCACGGGTATCACCTCCTACGAGCAGTACTTC. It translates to CASSTGITSYEQYF.

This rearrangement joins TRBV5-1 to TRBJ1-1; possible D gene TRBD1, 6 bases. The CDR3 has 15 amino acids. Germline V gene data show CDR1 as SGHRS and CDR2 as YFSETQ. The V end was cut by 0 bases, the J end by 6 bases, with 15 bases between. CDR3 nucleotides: TGCGCCAGCAGCTTGGAAGGGGGACATTTACCTGAAGCTTTCTTT. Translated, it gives CASSLEGGHLPEAFF.

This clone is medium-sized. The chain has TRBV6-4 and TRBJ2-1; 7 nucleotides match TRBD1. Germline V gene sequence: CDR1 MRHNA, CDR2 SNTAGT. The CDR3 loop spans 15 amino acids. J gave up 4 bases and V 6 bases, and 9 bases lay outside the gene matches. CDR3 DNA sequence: TGTGCCAGCAGCCAGGGGACAGACATGTACAATGAGCAGTTCTTC. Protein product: CASSQGTDMYNEQFF.

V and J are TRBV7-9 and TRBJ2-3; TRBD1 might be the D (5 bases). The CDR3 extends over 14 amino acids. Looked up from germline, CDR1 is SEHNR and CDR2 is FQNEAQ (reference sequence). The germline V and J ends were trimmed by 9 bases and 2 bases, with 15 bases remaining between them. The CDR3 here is CASIWAGNTDTQYF. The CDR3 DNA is TGTGCCAGTATCTGGGCAGGGAACACAGATACGCAGTATTTT.

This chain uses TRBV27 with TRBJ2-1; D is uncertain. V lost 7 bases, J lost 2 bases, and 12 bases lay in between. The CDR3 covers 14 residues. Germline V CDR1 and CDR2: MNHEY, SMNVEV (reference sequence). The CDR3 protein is CASTQGAAYNEQFF. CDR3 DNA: TGTGCCAGCACACAAGGAGCCGCCTACAATGAGCAGTTCTTC.

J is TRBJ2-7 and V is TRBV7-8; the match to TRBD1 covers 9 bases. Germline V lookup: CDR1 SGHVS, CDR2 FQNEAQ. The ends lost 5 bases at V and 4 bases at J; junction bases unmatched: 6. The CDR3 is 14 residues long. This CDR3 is CASSQGQGEYEQYF. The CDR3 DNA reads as TGTGCCAGCAGCCAGGGACAGGGAGAATACGAGCAGTACTTC. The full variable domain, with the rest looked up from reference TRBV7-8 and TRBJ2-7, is GAGVSQSPRYKVAKRGQDVALRCDPISGHVSLFWYQQALGQGPEFLTYFQNEAQLDKSGLPSDRFFAERPEGSVSTLKIQRTQQEDSAVYLCASSQGQGEYEQYFGPGTRLTVT.

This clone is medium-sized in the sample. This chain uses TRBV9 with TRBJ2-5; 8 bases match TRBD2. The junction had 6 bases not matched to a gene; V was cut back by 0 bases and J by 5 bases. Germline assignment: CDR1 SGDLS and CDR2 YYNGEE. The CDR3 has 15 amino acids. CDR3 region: CASSVGNGRGETQYF. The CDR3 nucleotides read TGTGCCAGCAGCGTAGGTAACGGGAGGGGGGAGACCCAGTACTTC.

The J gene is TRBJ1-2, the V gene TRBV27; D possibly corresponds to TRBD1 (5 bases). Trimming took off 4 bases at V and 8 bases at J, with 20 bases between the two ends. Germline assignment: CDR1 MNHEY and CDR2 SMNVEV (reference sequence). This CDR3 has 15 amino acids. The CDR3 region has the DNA TGTGCCAGCAGTTATTCGACGCTTTCCAGGGAAGGCTACACCTTC. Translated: CASSYSTLSREGYTF.

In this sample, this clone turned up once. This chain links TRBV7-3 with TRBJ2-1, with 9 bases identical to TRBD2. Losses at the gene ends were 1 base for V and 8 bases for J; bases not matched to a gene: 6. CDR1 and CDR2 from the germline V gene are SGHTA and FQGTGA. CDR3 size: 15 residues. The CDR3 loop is CASSLIGGRGDEQFF. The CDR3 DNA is TGTGCCAGCAGCTTAATAGGCGGGAGGGGGGATGAGCAGTTCTTC. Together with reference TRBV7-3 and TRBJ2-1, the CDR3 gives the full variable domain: GAGVSQTPSNKVTEKGKYVELRCDPISGHTALYWYRQSLGQGPEFLIYFQGTGAADDSGLPNDRFFAVRPEGSVSTLKIQRTERGDSAVYLCASSLIGGRGDEQFFGPGTRLTVL.

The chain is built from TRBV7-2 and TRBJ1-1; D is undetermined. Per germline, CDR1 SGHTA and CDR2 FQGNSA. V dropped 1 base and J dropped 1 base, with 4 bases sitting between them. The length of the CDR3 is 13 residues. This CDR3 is CASSLGRNTEAFF. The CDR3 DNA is TGTGCCAGCAGCTTAGGTCGGAACACTGAAGCTTTCTTT.

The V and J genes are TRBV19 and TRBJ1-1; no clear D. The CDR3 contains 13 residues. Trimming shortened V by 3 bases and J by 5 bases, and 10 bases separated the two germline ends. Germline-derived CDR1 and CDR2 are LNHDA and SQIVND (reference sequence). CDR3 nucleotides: TGTGCCAGTAGTATGGGCTTGGTGACTGAAGCTTTCTTT. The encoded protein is CASSMGLVTEAFF.

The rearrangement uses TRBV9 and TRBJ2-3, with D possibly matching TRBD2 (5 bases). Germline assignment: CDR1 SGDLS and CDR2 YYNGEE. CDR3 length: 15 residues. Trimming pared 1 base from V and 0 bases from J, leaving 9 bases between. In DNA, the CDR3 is TGTGCCAGCAGCGTACGAGGCGGGAGCACAGATACGCAGTATTTT. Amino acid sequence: CASSVRGGSTDTQYF.

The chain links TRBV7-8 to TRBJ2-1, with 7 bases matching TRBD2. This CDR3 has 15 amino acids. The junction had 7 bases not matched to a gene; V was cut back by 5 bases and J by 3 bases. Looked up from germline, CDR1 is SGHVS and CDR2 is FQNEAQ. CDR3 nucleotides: TGTGCCAGCAGCCAGCTAGCGGAAGACTACAATGAGCAGTTCTTC. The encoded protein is CASSQLAEDYNEQFF.